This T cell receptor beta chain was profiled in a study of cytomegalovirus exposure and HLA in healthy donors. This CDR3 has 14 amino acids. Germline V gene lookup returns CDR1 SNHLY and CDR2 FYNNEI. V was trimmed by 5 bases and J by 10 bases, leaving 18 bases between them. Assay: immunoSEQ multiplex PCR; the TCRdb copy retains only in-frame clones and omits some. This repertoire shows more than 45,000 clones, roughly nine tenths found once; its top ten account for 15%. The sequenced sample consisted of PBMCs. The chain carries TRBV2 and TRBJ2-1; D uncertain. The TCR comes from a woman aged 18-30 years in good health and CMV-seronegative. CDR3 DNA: TGTGCCAGCAGTCCGTCACTAAGTCCGAACGAGCAGTTCTTC. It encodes CASSPSLSPNEQFF.